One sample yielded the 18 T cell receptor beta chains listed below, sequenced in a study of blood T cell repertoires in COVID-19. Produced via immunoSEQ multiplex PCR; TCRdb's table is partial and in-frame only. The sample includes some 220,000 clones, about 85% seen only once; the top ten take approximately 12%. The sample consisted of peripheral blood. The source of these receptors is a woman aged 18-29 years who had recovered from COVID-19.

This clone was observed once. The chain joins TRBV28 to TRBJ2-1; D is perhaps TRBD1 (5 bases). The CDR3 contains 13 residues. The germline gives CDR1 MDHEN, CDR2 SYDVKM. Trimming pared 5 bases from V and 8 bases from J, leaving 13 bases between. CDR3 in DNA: TGTGCCAGCAGTACCCCGGCAGGGCATGAGCAGTTCTTC. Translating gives CASSTPAGHEQFF. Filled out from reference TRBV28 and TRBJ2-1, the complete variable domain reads DVKVTQSSRYLVKRTGEKVFLECVQDMDHENMFWYRQDPGLGLRLIYFSYDVKMKEKGDIPEGYSVSREKKERFSLILESASTNQTSMYLCASSTPAGHEQFFGPGTRLTVL.

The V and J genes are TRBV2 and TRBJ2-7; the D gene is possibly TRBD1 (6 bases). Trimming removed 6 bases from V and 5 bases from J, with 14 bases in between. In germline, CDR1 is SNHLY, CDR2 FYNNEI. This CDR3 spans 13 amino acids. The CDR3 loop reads CASSQQGVHEQYF. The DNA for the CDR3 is TGTGCCAGCAGCCAACAGGGAGTCCACGAGCAGTACTTC.

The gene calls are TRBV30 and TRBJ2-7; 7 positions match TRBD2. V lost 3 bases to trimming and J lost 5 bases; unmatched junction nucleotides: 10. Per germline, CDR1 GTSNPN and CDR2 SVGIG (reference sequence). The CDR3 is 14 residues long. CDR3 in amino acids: CAWRLGGSSDEQYF. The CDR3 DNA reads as TGTGCCTGGAGGCTGGGGGGGAGCAGTGACGAGCAGTACTTC.

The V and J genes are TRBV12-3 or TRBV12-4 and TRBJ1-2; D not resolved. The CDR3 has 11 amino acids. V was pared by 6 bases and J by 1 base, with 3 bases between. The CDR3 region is CASSLNYGYTF. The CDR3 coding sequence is TGTGCCAGCAGCCTTAACTATGGCTACACCTTC.

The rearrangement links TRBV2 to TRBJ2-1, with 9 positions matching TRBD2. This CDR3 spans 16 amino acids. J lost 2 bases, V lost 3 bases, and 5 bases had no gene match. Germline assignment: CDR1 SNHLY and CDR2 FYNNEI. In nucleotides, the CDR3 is TGTGCCAGCAGTGATTTAGCGGGGGTCCCCTACAATGAGCAGTTCTTC. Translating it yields CASSDLAGVPYNEQFF.

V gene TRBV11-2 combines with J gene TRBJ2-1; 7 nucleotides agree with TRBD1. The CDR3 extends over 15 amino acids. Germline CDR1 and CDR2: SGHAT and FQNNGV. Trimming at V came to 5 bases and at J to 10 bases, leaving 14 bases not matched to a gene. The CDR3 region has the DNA TGTGCCAGCAGCCCGGATTGGACAGGTTTGAGAGAGCAGTTCTTC. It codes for CASSPDWTGLREQFF.

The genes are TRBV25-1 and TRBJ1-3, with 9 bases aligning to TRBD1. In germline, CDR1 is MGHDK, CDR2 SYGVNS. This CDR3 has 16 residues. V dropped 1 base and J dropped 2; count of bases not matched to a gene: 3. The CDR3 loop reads CASSEWDRETGNTIYF. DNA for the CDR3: TGTGCCAGCAGTGAATGGGACAGGGAGACTGGAAACACCATATATTTT.

The CDR3, as DNA: TGTGCCAGCAGCTTACTGACAGGCGTTGGAAACACCATATATTTT. This sequence encodes CASSLLTGVGNTIYF. The chain carries TRBV7-3 and TRBJ1-3; TRBD1 is a possible D gene (6 bases). The CDR3 length is 15 residues. Between the trimmed V and J ends, which lost 2 bases and 3 bases, there was a span of 11 bases. Germline CDR1 is SGHTA and CDR2 is FQGTGA.

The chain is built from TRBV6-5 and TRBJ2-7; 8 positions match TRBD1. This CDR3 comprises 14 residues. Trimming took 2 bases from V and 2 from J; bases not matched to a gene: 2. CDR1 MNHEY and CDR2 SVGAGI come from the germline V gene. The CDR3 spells CASSYGTGAYEQYF. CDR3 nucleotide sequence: TGTGCCAGCAGTTACGGGACAGGCGCCTACGAGCAGTACTTC.

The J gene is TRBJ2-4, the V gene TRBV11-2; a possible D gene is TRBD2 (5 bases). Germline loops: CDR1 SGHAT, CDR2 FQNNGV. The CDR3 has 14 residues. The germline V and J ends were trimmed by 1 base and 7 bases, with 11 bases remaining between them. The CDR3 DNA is TGTGCCAGCAGCTTAGGTGACTACGGTAACATTCAGTACTTC. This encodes CASSLGDYGNIQYF.

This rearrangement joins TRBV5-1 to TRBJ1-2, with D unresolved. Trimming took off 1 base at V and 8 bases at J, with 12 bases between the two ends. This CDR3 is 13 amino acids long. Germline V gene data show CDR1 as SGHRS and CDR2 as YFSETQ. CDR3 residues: CASSLSYLSGYTF. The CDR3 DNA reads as TGCGCCAGCAGCTTGTCGTATCTTTCCGGCTACACCTTC.

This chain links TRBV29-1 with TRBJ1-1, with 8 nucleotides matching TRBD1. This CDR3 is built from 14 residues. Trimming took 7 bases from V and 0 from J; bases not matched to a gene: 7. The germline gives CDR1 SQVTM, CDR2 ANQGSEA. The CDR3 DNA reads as TGCAGCGCGTGCCGGACAGGGCTGAACACTGAAGCTTTCTTT. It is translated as CSACRTGLNTEAFF.

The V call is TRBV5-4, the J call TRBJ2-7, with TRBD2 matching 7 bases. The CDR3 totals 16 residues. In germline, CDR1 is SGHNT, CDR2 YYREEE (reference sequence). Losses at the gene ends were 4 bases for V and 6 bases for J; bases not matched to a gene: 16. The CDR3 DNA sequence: TGTGCCAGCAGCCGGGGGGAGGGGATGAAGTCAGGCGAGCAGTACTTC. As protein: CASSRGEGMKSGEQYF.

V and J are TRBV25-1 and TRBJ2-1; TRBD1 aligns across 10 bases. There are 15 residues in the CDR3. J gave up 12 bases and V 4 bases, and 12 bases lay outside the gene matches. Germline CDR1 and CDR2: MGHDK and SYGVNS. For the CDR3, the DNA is TGTGCCAGCAGTGGACCCGGACAGGGGGTGCGGGGGCAGTTCTTC. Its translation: CASSGPGQGVRGQFF. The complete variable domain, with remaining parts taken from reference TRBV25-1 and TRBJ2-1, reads EADIYQTPRYLVIGTGKKITLECSQTMGHDKMYWYQQDPGMELHLIHYSYGVNSTEKGDLSSESTVSRIRTEHFPLTLESARPSHTSQYLCASSGPGQGVRGQFFGPGTRLTVL.

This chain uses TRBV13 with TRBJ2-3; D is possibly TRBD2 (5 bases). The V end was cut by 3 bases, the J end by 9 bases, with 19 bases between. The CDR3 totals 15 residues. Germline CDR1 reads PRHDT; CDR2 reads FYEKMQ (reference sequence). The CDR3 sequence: CASSFAGLLVGTQYF. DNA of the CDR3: TGTGCCAGCAGCTTCGCAGGACTGCTCGTAGGGACGCAGTATTTT.

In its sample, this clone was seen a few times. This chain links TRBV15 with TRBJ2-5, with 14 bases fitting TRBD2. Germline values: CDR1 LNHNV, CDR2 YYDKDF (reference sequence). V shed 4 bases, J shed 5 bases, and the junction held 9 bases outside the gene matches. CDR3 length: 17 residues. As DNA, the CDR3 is TGTGCCACCAGCATTGGGACTAGCGGGAGTATGTCGGAGACCCAGTACTTC. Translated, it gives CATSIGTSGSMSETQYF. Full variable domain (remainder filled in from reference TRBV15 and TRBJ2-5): DAMVIQNPRYQVTQFGKPVTLSCSQTLNHNVMYWYQQKSSQAPKLLFHYYDKDFNNEADTPDNFQSRRPNTSFCFLDIRSPGLGDTAMYLCATSIGTSGSMSETQYFGPGTRLLVL.

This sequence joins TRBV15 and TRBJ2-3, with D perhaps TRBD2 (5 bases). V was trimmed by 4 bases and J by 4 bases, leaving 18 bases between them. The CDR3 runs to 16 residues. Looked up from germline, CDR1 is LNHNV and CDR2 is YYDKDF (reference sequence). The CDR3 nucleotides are TGTGCCACCAGCACCGGGGTGGGGTACGAGTCAGATACGCAGTATTTT. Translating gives CATSTGVGYESDTQYF.

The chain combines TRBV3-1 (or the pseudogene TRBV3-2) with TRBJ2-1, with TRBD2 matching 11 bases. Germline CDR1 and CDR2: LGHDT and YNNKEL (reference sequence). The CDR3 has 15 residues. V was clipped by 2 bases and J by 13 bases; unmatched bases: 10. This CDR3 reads CASSQPGLADNEQFF. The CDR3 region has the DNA TGTGCCAGCAGCCAACCGGGACTAGCGGACAACGAACAGTTCTTC.